A selection of T cell receptor beta chains follows, all from one sample in a study of regulatory T cells in long-lasting Graves disease. TCRdb reprocessed the multiplex PCR reads with MiXCR, giving one entry per CDR3 protein. The table records about 340,000 distinct CDR3 sequences, about 19% of them present only once. The sample consisted of peripheral blood mononuclear cells (PBMCs), taken when the disease was refractory, from a patient treated with antithyroid drugs. The receptors were gathered from a female donor with Graves disease. The CDR3 runs from the conserved cysteine through the conserved F or W. A D gene is named only where the DNA matches it firmly. The size entry is marked missing in some rows and otherwise reads once, few, many or a size class.

>.|TRBV9|.|TRBJ1-6
TGTGCCAGCAGCCAAGAGGGGTTTAATTCACCCCTCCACTTT
CASSQEGFNSPLHF
>TRBD2|TRBV20-1|.|TRBJ2-3
TGCAGTGCCACTGCTTATGCGGGAGGAAGAGATACGCAGTATTTT
CSATAYAGGRDTQYF
>.|TRBV5-1|few|TRBJ1-4
TGCGCCAGCAGCCTGTCGACACCAACTAATGAAAAACTGTTTTTT
CASSLSTPTNEKLFF
>.|TRBV4-2|.|TRBJ1-1
TGTGCCAGCAGCCAAGGTGGAGACTCTCTAAGGGGCACTGAAGCTTTCTTT
CASSQGGDSLRGTEAFF
>TRBD2|TRBV7-2|many|TRBJ2-5
TGTGCCAGCAGCTGGGACTATGGGGGGACCCAGTACTTC
CASSWDYGGTQYF
>.|TRBV11-2|.|TRBJ2-1
TGTGCCAGCAGCCCTGGAAGGGGTGCCCAGTTCTTC
CASSPGRGAQFF
>TRBD2|TRBV5-4|many|TRBJ2-5
TGTGCCTGCAACGTAGCGGGATGGGAGACCCAGTACTTC
CACNVAGWETQYF
>TRBD1|TRBV7-3|many|TRBJ2-2
TGTGCCAGCAGATTGCTCGGGACAGGGCACACCGGGGAGCTGTTTTTT
CASRLLGTGHTGELFF
>TRBD1|TRBV10-3|.|TRBJ2-3
TGTGCCATCAGTGAAGACAGGGGAACAGATACGCAGTATTTT
CAISEDRGTDTQYF
>TRBD2|TRBV28|once|TRBJ2-3
TGTGCCAGCAGTTTATGGGGGTTAGCGGGGTACACAGATACGCAGTATTTT
CASSLWGLAGYTDTQYF
>TRBD1|TRBV5-8|many|TRBJ2-5
TGTGCCAGCAGCACGGGACAGGGGGCGTTGAGAGAGACCCAGTACTTC
CASSTGQGALRETQYF
>TRBD2|TRBV27|few|TRBJ2-7
TGTGCCAGCAGTCCCCGCGGGATTAGCGGGAGTTTCTTCCTCCACGAGCAGTACTTC
CASSPRGISGSFFLHEQYF
>TRBD1|TRBV30|many|TRBJ1-4
TGTGCCTGGAGCCGACAGGGGGAAAAACTGTTTTTT
CAWSRQGEKLFF
>TRBD1|TRBV28|many|TRBJ1-6
TGTGCCAGCAGTCCATCACCACAGGGGACACCCCTCCACTTT
CASSPSPQGTPLHF
>TRBD1|TRBV6-1|many|TRBJ1-4
TGTGCCAGCAGTAGGACAGGGGGCTTTGAAAAACTGTTTTTT
CASSRTGGFEKLFF
>.|TRBV15|many|TRBJ1-1
TGTGCCACCAGCAGAGTTAACACTGAAGCTTTCTTT
CATSRVNTEAFF
>TRBD2|TRBV20-1|few|TRBJ2-7
TGCAGTGCTAGCCCCGGGACTAGCACCGTCGAGCAGTACTTC
CSASPGTSTVEQYF
>TRBD1|TRBV5-6|.|TRBJ1-2
TGTGCCAGCAGCCCGGGGGGACGACAGGGGGCCTATGGCTACACCTTC
CASSPGGRQGAYGYTF
>.|TRBV12-3/TRBV12-4|many|TRBJ2-6
TGTGCCAGCCAATTAGAGACAGGCTCTGGGGCCAACGTCCTGACTTTC
CASQLETGSGANVLTF
>.|TRBV5-1|.|TRBJ2-5
TGCGCCAGCAGCTACAAAGAGACCCAGTACTTC
CASSYKETQYF
>.|TRBV6-1|few|TRBJ2-2
TGTGCCAGCAATCCCGGGGGCGCACCCTGGGAGCTGTTTTTT
CASNPGGAPWELFF
>.|TRBV6-5|.|TRBJ1-6
TGTGCCAGCAGTTATCTGGGCACCTCCTATAATTCACCCCTCCACTTT
CASSYLGTSYNSPLHF
>.|TRBV18|.|TRBJ1-4
TGTGCCAGCTCACCGGGACCGCAGCTAGGAAAACTGTTTTTT
CASSPGPQLGKLFF
>.|TRBV4-1|.|TRBJ1-5
TGCGCCAGCAGCCAAGAATCTGGTGACCAGCCCCAGCATTTT
CASSQESGDQPQHF
>.|TRBV5-1|few|TRBJ1-3
TGCGCCAGCAGCTTCAACAGTTTCGACGGAAACACCATATATTTT
CASSFNSFDGNTIYF
>.|TRBV28|many|TRBJ2-6
TGTGCCAGCAGCCTGGCGGCCAACGTCCTGACTTTC
CASSLAANVLTF
>.|TRBV10-3|.|TRBJ1-5
TGTGCCATCAGTGAGGATTGGAGACCCAATCAGCCCCAGCATTTT
CAISEDWRPNQPQHF
>TRBD1|TRBV20-1|many|TRBJ1-2
TGCAGTGCTGACTTGTCCGCGGGGACAGGGGCAATCTATGGCTACACCTTC
CSADLSAGTGAIYGYTF
>.|TRBV2|.|TRBJ2-5
TGTGCCAGCAATGACCCAGGGGAGACCCAGTACTTC
CASNDPGETQYF
>.|TRBV5-1|once|TRBJ1-4
TGCGCCAGCAGCTTAGCGGCCTTATCGCGGGGCGCGGAAAAACTGTTTTTT
CASSLAALSRGAEKLFF
>.|TRBV29-1|.|TRBJ1-5
TGCAGCGTTGCGGGGGCCAGCAATCAGCCCCAGCATTTT
CSVAGASNQPQHF
>TRBD1|TRBV18|.|TRBJ2-7
TGTGCCAGCTCACCTCGACAGGGTAGGTCCTACGGGGAGCAGTACTTC
CASSPRQGRSYGEQYF
>.|TRBV12-3/TRBV12-4|many|TRBJ1-2
TGTGCCAGCAGTCCACCTCCCGGGGGCCGGGGGGCTGTTGGCTACACCTTC
CASSPPPGGRGAVGYTF
>.|TRBV28|many|TRBJ2-4
TGTGCCAGCAGAGCGGAGCCCCGTGGGTTGAACTTC
CASRAEPRGLNF
>.|TRBV20-1|few|TRBJ2-3
TGCAGTGGATTACTTAGCGACCGAAGCACAGATACGCAGTATTTT
CSGLLSDRSTDTQYF
>.|TRBV19|few|TRBJ1-2
TGTGCCAGTACCTACGCTGGTCGGGGAGAAGGCTATGGCTACACCTTC
CASTYAGRGEGYGYTF
>TRBD2|TRBV5-4|.|TRBJ2-7
TGTGCCAGCAGCCCCGAGGGCGGGAGGGCTTACGAGCAGTACTTC
CASSPEGGRAYEQYF
>TRBD1|TRBV7-8|.|TRBJ1-4
TGTGCCAGCAGCCGGCGACAGGGGAATACTGAAAAACTGTTTTTT
CASSRRQGNTEKLFF
>.|TRBV27|few|TRBJ2-3
TGTGCCAGCAGTGGGGGCCCATGGACGCAGTATTTT
CASSGGPWTQYF
>.|TRBV6-1|few|TRBJ1-1
TGTGCCAGCAGGAGTACAGGGAGCACTGAAGCTTTCTTT
CASRSTGSTEAFF
>TRBD1|TRBV11-2|.|TRBJ1-2
TGTGCCAGCAGCTTACGCGGGACAGGGGACATCTATGGCTACACCTTC
CASSLRGTGDIYGYTF
>TRBD2|TRBV11-3|many|TRBJ2-5
TGTGCCAGCAGTTCCGGACTAGCGGGAGTGGAGACCCAGTACTTC
CASSSGLAGVETQYF
>TRBD1|TRBV18|.|TRBJ1-2
TGTGCCAGCTCAGGAGGGACAGGACCTGGTGGCTACACCTTC
CASSGGTGPGGYTF